Following are 18 T cell receptor beta chains from one sample sequenced in a study of T cell repertoires in cytomegalovirus infection. These receptors' antigens are unknown. TCRdb passed the reads through MiXCR, listing each CDR3 protein once. The sample includes about a million distinct CDR3 sequences, around 31% of them seen just once. The sequencing here drew on cultured CD8+ T cells from PBMCs, taken from culture after CMV antigen stimulation. Receptors originate from a human donor in good health (CMV status not recorded). Some clones in this sample may be carry-over from other donors' samples.

The chain combines TRBV7-9 with TRBJ1-2, with 8 bases lining up with TRBD1. CDR1 and CDR2 (germline): SEHNR, FQNEAQ (reference sequence). With 3 bases clipped from V and 4 bases from J, the junction kept 13 bases outside the gene matches. The length of the CDR3 is 17 residues. CDR3 loop: CASSFASSGQDRYGYTF. DNA for the CDR3: TGTGCCAGCAGCTTCGCATCCTCGGGACAGGACCGCTATGGCTACACCTTC.

V and J are TRBV20-1 and TRBJ2-1; D call uncertain. V lost 0 bases and J lost 2, with 5 bases in between. The germline gives CDR1 DFQATT, CDR2 SNEGSKA (reference sequence). The CDR3 length is 13 residues. CDR3 amino acids: CSARDPPYNEQFF. In nucleotides, the CDR3 is TGCAGTGCTAGAGATCCCCCCTACAATGAGCAGTTCTTC.

This chain connects TRBV7-9 to TRBJ2-5; unclear D gene. The CDR3 contains 14 residues. CDR1 is SEHNR and CDR2 is FQNEAQ in the germline V gene (reference sequence). Trimming removed 5 bases from V and 1 base from J, with 11 bases in between. CDR3 loop: CASSGRTIQETQYF. The CDR3 bases are TGTGCCAGCAGCGGTCGAACGATCCAAGAGACCCAGTACTTC.

The CDR3, as DNA: TGCAGTGCTAGAGACCCGACGGAGTGGAACACTGAAGCTTTCTTT. Its protein product is CSARDPTEWNTEAFF. The chain is built from TRBV20-1 and TRBJ1-1; no reliable D call. CDR3 length: 15 residues. V dropped 0 bases and J dropped 1 base, with 12 bases sitting between them. Germline V CDR1 and CDR2: DFQATT, SNEGSKA (reference sequence).

The sample holds a few counts of this clonotype. The chain uses TRBV12-3 or TRBV12-4 and TRBJ2-5; 9 nucleotides agree with TRBD2. The CDR3 is made up of 16 amino acids. Trimming cost V 7 bases and J 5 bases; bases outside gene matches: 14. As DNA, the CDR3 is TGTGCCAGCAACTCAGGCGGGGGGGCCGTTAGTGAGACCCAGTACTTC. It codes for CASNSGGGAVSETQYF.

This clonotype turned up a few times. The chain joins TRBV6-6 to TRBJ2-5; 12 positions agree with TRBD1. The CDR3 runs 17 residues. The V gene's germline CDR1 is MNHNY and CDR2 SVGAGI (reference sequence). V gave up 6 bases and J gave up 2 bases; unmatched junction bases: 10. The DNA of the CDR3 is TGTGCCAGCAGAGATCCGGGACAGGGGGCTCCTCAAGAGACCCAGTACTTC. Translated, it gives CASRDPGQGAPQETQYF.

As for this clonotype: This CDR3 is missing its conserved last phenylalanine or tryptophan, likely due to a read error. The chain is built from TRBV7-6 and TRBJ2-7; 14 positions match TRBD2. The CDR3 loop spans 18 amino acids. Looked up from germline, CDR1 is SGHVS and CDR2 is FNYEAQ. V gave up 2 bases and J gave up 0 bases; unmatched junction bases: 6. CDR3 DNA: TGTGCCAGCAGCTTACCCGGGACTAGCGGGGGAGCCTCCTACGAGCAGTACCTT. This codes for CASSLPGTSGGASYEQYL.

This clonotype was counted a few times. V gene TRBV7-9 combines with J gene TRBJ1-2; D unclear. Trimming took off 5 bases at V and 7 bases at J, with 14 bases between the two ends. The CDR3 runs 13 residues. Germline V gene data show CDR1 as SEHNR and CDR2 as FQNEAQ (reference sequence). CDR3 in DNA: TGTGCCAGCAGCAAGGGCTCTGGCCCTGGCTACACCTTC. It translates to CASSKGSGPGYTF. Looking up the rest from reference TRBV7-9 and TRBJ1-2 gives the full variable domain: DTGVSQNPRHKITKRGQNVTFRCDPISEHNRLYWYRQTLGQGPEFLTYFQNEAQLEKSRLLSDRFSAERPKGSFSTLEIQRTEQGDSAMYLCASSKGSGPGYTFGSGTRLTVV.

V gene TRBV7-6 combines with J gene TRBJ1-6, with D possibly TRBD1 on 5 matching bases. V gave up 7 bases and J gave up 6 bases, with 7 bases separating them. Germline assignment: CDR1 SGHVS and CDR2 FNYEAQ. The CDR3 covers 12 residues. The CDR3 loop is CASTGPNSPLHF. CDR3 coding DNA: TGTGCCAGCACGGGGCCTAATTCACCCCTCCACTTT. The full variable domain, in which reference TRBV7-6 and TRBJ1-6 provide the parts outside the CDR3, is GAGVSQSPRYKVTKRGQDVALRCDPISGHVSLYWYRQALGQGPEFLTYFNYEAQQDKSGLPNDRFSAERPEGSISTLTIQRTEQRDSAMYRCASTGPNSPLHFGNGTRLTVT.

This clonotype was seen a handful of times. This chain uses TRBV6-1 with TRBJ1-5, with D possibly being TRBD1 (5 bases). Germline V gene data show CDR1 as MNHNS and CDR2 as SASEGT. Trimming stripped 3 bases from V and 9 bases from J, with 9 bases between. This CDR3 has 12 amino acids. CDR3 protein: CASSEGPGPQHF. The CDR3 DNA follows: TGTGCCAGCAGTGAGGGGCCAGGGCCCCAGCATTTT.

This clonotype has a handful of counts. V and J are TRBV7-8 and TRBJ2-5; D is unclear. In germline, CDR1 is SGHVS, CDR2 FQNEAQ. This CDR3 has 13 amino acids. V lost 4 bases, J lost 2 bases, and 8 bases lay in between. The CDR3 is CASSSLIQETQYF. The CDR3 coding sequence is TGTGCCAGCAGCTCCCTTATTCAAGAGACCCAGTACTTC.

Written as DNA, the CDR3 is TGTGCCAGCAGCTACCCCGAGTGGACGGAGAACACCGGGGAGCTGTTTTTT. Translated, it gives CASSYPEWTENTGELFF. This rearrangement joins TRBV7-4 to TRBJ2-2; D not certain. Trimming removed 4 bases at V and 1 base at J, with 16 bases between. The CDR3 has 17 amino acids. CDR1 and CDR2 (germline): SGHVT, SQSDAQ.

Only a few counts were recorded for this clonotype. This chain joins TRBV6-5 and TRBJ2-7, with 8 bases aligning to TRBD1. V was clipped by 1 base and J by 4 bases; unmatched bases: 9. CDR1 is MNHEY and CDR2 is SVGAGI in the germline V gene. The CDR3 totals 16 residues. CDR3 coding DNA: TGTGCCAGCAGTTACTTTTACAGGGGGTCAGGATACGAGCAGTACTTC. Translating it yields CASSYFYRGSGYEQYF.

This chain joins TRBV27 and TRBJ2-5; no clear D gene. The CDR3 spans 14 residues. Trimming cost V 1 base and J 3 bases, with 9 bases left between them. CDR1 is MNHEY and CDR2 is SMNVEV in the germline V gene (reference sequence). The CDR3 sequence is CASSLLTHKETQYF. The CDR3 DNA reads TGTGCCAGCAGTTTATTAACTCATAAAGAGACCCAGTACTTC.

V is TRBV7-9 and J is TRBJ2-7; possibly TRBD1 or TRBD2 for D (5 bases each). The CDR3 contains 18 residues. Germline values: CDR1 SEHNR, CDR2 FQNEAQ (reference sequence). V was shortened by 5 bases and J by 2 bases, with 25 bases between the two germline ends. The CDR3 reads CASSPSHPGTSLPYEQYV. The CDR3 nucleotides read TGTGCCAGCAGCCCCAGTCATCCGGGGACCTCGTTACCCTACGAGCAGTACGTC.

The chain recombines TRBV12-3 or TRBV12-4 with TRBJ2-3, with D perhaps matching TRBD1 or TRBD2 (5 bases each). The CDR3 has 15 amino acids. Trimming removed 5 bases at V and 2 bases at J, with 14 bases between. DNA of the CDR3: TGTGCCAGCAGTCTTAGACGGGGCTACACAGATACGCAGTATTTT. Protein sequence: CASSLRRGYTDTQYF.

This chain connects TRBV19 to TRBJ2-7; D may be TRBD1 (6 bases). From germline, CDR1 is LNHDA and CDR2 SQIVND (reference sequence). V was clipped by 6 bases and J by 4 bases, with 13 bases between them. This CDR3 contains 13 residues. CDR3 nucleotides: TGTGCCAGTAGCCCAGGGGCGAAATACGAGCAGTACTTC. This sequence encodes CASSPGAKYEQYF.

This clonotype was recorded a few times. This chain uses TRBV6-1 with TRBJ2-7; 8 nucleotides align to TRBD1. The CDR3 totals 13 residues. The germline V gene encodes CDR1 MNHNS and CDR2 SASEGT. J was trimmed by 6 bases and V by 10 bases; bases with no gene match: 11. The CDR3 DNA is TGTGCCATTAGACTGACAGGGGCTGTCGAGCAGTACTTC. This translates into CAIRLTGAVEQYF.